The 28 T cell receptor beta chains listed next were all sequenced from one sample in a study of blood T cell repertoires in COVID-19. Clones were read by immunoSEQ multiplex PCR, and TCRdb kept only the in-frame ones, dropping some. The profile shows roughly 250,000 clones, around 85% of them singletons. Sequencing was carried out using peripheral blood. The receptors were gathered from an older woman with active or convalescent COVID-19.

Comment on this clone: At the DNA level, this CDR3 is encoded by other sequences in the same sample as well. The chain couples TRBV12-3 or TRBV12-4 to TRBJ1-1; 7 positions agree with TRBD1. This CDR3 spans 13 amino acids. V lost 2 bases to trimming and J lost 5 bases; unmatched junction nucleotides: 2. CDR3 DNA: TGTGCCAGCAGTTTAACAGGGGTGACTGAAGCTTTCTTT. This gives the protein CASSLTGVTEAFF.

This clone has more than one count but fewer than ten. CDR3: CASSLGGGEAFF. The DNA for the CDR3 is TGTGCCAGCAGCTTAGGAGGGGGTGAAGCTTTCTTT. The chain combines TRBV7-6 with TRBJ1-1, with a possible D match to TRBD1 (6 bases). Germline V gene lookup returns CDR1 SGHVS and CDR2 FNYEAQ. The CDR3 contains 12 residues. V was trimmed by 1 base and J by 7 bases, leaving 7 bases between them. Based on the CDR3 plus reference TRBV7-6 and TRBJ1-1, the full variable domain is GAGVSQSPRYKVTKRGQDVALRCDPISGHVSLYWYRQALGQGPEFLTYFNYEAQQDKSGLPNDRFSAERPEGSISTLTIQRTEQRDSAMYRCASSLGGGEAFFGQGTRLTVV.

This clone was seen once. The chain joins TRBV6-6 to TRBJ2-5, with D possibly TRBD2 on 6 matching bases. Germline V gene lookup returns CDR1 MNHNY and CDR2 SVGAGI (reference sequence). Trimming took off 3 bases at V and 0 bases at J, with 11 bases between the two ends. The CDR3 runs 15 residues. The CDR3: CASSYGGTYQETQYF. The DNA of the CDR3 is TGTGCCAGCAGTTATGGCGGGACGTACCAAGAGACCCAGTACTTC.

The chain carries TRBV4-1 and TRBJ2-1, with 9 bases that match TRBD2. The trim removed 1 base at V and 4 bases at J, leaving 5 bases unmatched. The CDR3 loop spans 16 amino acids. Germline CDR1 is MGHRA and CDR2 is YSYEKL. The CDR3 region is CASSQVGAGGYNEQFF. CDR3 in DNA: TGCGCCAGCAGCCAAGTCGGGGCGGGGGGGTACAATGAGCAGTTCTTC.

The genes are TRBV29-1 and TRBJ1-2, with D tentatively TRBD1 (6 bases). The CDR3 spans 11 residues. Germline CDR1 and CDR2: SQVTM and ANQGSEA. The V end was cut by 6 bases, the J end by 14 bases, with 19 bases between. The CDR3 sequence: CSVRQDGRHTF. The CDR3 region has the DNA TGCAGCGTAAGACAGGACGGTCGGCATACCTTC.

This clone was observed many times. The CDR3 sequence: CASSQGGTGELFF. In DNA, the CDR3 is TGTGCCAGCAGCCAGGGGGGTACCGGGGAGCTGTTTTTT. The chain recombines TRBV3-1 (or the pseudogene TRBV3-2) with TRBJ2-2, with D possibly matching TRBD2 (6 bases). There are 13 residues in the CDR3. Trimming pared 3 bases from V and 5 bases from J, leaving 7 bases between. CDR1 is LGHDT, CDR2 YNNKEL, per germline (reference sequence).

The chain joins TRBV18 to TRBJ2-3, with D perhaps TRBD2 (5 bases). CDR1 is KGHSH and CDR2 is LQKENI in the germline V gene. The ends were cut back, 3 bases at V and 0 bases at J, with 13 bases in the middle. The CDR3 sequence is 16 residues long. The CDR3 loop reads CASSPEVLYSTDTQYF. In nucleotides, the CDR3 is TGTGCCAGCTCACCGGAGGTACTCTATAGCACAGATACGCAGTATTTT.

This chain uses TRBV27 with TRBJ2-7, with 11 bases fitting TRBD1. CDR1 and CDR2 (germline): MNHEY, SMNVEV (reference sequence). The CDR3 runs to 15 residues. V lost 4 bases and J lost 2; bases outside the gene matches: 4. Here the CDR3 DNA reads TGTGCCAGCAGTTCCGGGACAGGGGGGACCTACGAGCAGTACTTC. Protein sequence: CASSSGTGGTYEQYF.

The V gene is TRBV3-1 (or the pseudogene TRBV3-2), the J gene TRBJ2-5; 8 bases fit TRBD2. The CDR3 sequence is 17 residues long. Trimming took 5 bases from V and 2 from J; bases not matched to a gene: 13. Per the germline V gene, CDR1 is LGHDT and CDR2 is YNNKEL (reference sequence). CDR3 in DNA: TGTGCCAGCAGCAAAGTACTGCGAGCGGGGGAGCAAGAGACCCAGTACTTC. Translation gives CASSKVLRAGEQETQYF.

CDR3 DNA sequence: TGCGCCAGCAGCATTCTAGCGGATAGCTCCTACAATGAGCAGTTCTTC. Its translation: CASSILADSSYNEQFF. The gene calls are TRBV5-1 and TRBJ2-1; the match to TRBD2 covers 7 bases. CDR1 SGHRS and CDR2 YFSETQ come from the germline V gene. V shed 4 bases, J shed 0 bases, and the junction held 7 bases outside the gene matches. The CDR3 length is 16 residues.

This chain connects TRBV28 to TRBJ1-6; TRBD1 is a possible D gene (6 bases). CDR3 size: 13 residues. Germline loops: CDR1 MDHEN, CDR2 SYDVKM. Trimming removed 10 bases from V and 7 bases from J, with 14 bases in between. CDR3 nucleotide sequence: TGTGCCACCTACAGGGATTACAATTCACCCCTCCACTTT. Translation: CATYRDYNSPLHF.

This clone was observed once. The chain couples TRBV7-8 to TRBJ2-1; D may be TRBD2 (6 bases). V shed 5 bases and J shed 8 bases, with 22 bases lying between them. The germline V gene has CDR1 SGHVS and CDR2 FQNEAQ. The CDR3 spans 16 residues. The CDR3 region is CASSGRPGVTSDEQFF. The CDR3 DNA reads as TGTGCCAGCAGCGGCAGACCGGGAGTGACATCCGATGAGCAGTTCTTC. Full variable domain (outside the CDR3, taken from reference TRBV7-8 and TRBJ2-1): GAGVSQSPRYKVAKRGQDVALRCDPISGHVSLFWYQQALGQGPEFLTYFQNEAQLDKSGLPSDRFFAERPEGSVSTLKIQRTQQEDSAVYLCASSGRPGVTSDEQFFGPGTRLTVL.

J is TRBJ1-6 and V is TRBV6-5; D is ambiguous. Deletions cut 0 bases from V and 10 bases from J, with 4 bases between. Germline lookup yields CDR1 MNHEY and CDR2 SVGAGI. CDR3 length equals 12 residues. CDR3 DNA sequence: TGTGCCAGCAGTTACTCGAGGTCACCCCTCCACTTT. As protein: CASSYSRSPLHF.

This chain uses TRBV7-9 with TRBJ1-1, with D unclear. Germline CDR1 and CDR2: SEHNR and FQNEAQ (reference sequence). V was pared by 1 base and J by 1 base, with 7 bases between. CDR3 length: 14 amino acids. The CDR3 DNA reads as TGTGCCAGCAGCTTAGAGGCAGGGAACACTGAAGCTTTCTTT. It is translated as CASSLEAGNTEAFF.

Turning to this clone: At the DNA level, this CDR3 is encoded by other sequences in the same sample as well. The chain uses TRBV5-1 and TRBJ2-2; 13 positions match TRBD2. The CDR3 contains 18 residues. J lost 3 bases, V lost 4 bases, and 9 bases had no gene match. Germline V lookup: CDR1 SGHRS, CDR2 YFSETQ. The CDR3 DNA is TGCGCCAGCAGCCTGTGGACTAGCGGGAGCCCATACACCGGGGAGCTGTTTTTT. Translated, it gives CASSLWTSGSPYTGELFF.

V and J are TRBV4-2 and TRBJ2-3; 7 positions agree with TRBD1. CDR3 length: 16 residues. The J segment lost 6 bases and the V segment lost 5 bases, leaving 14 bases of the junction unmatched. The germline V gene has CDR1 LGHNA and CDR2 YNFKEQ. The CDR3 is CASSWRGGLEGDTQYF. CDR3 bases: TGTGCCAGCAGCTGGAGAGGGGGCCTAGAGGGGGATACGCAGTATTTT.

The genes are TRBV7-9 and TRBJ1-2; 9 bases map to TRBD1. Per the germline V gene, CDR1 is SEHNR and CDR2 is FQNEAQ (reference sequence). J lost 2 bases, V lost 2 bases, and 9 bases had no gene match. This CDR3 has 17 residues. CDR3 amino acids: CASSLTAQGAENYGYTF. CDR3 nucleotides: TGTGCCAGCAGCTTAACAGCACAGGGGGCAGAGAACTATGGCTACACCTTC.

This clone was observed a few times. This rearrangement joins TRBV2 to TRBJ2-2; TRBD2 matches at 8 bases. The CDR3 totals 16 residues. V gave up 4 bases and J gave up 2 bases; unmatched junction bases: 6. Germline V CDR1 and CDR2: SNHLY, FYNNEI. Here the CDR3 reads CASSVASGGNTGELFF. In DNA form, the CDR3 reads TGTGCCAGCAGTGTGGCAAGCGGGGGAAACACCGGGGAGCTGTTTTTT.

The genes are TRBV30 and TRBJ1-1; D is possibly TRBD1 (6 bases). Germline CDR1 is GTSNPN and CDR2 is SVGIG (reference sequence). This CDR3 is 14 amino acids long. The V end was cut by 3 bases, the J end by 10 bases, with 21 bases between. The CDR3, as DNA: TGTGCCTGGAGGGGGGGGGCGAATAGAATCTTAGCTTTCTTT. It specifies CAWRGGANRILAFF.

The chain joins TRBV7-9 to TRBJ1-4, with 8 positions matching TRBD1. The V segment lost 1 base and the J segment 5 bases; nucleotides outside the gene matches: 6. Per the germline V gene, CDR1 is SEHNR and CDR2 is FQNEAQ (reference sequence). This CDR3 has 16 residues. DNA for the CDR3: TGTGCCAGCAGCTTAGTTGAAGGGACAGGCAATGAAAAACTGTTTTTT. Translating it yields CASSLVEGTGNEKLFF. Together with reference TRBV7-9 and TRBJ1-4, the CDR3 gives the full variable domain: DTGVSQNPRHKITKRGQNVTFRCDPISEHNRLYWYRQTLGQGPEFLTYFQNEAQLEKSRLLSDRFSAERPKGSFSTLEIQRTEQGDSAMYLCASSLVEGTGNEKLFFGSGTQLSVL.

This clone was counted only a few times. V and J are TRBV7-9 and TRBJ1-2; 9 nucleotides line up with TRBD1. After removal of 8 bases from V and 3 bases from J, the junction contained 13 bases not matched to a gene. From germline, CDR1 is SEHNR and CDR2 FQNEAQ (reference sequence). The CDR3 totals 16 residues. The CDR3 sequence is CASVNNRGQGDYGYTF. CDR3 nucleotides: TGTGCCAGCGTCAATAACAGGGGACAGGGAGACTATGGCTACACCTTC.

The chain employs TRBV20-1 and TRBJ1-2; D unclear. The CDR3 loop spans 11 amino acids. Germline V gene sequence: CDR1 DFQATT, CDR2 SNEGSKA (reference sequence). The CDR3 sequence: CSTLLNYGYTF. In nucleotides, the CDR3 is TGCAGCACCCTACTTAACTATGGCTACACCTTC.

The CDR3 sequence is CASSIGSGGEYEQYF. The DNA of the CDR3 is TGTGCCAGTAGTATAGGTTCGGGAGGGGAGTACGAGCAGTACTTC. The chain uses TRBV19 and TRBJ2-7; 8 bases fit TRBD2. The germline V gene has CDR1 LNHDA and CDR2 SQIVND (reference sequence). The ends lost 1 base at V and 4 bases at J; junction bases unmatched: 6. This CDR3 contains 15 residues. Combining the CDR3 with reference TRBV19 and TRBJ2-7 gives the whole variable domain DGGITQSPKYLFRKEGQNVTLSCEQNLNHDAMYWYRQDPGQGLRLIYYSQIVNDFQKGDIAEGYSVSREKKESFPLTVTSAQKNPTAFYLCASSIGSGGEYEQYFGPGTRLTVT.

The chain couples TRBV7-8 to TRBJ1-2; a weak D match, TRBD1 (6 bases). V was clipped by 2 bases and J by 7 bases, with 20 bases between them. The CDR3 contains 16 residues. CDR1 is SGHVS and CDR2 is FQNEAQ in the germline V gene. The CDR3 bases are TGTGCCAGCAGCTTAAAGCTGACAGGACTCTTCTCTGGCTACACCTTC. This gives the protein CASSLKLTGLFSGYTF.

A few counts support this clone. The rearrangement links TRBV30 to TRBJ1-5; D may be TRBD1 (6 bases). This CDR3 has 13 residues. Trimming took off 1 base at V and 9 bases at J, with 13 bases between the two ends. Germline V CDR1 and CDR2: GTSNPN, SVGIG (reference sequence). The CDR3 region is CAWSAGAQGPQHF. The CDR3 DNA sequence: TGTGCCTGGAGTGCAGGGGCCCAGGGGCCCCAGCATTTT.

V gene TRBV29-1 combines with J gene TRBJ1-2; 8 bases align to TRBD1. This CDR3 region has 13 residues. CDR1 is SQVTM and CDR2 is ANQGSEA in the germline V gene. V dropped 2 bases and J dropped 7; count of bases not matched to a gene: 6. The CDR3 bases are TGCAGCGTTGAAAAAGGACAGGGCCCTGGCTACACCTTC. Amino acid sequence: CSVEKGQGPGYTF.

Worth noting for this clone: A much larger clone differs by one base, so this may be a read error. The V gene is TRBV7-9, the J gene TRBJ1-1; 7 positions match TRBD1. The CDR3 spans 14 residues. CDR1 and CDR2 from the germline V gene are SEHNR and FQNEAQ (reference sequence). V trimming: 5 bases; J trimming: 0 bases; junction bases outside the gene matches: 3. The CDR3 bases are TGTGCCAGCAGCGGGGACAGCATGAACACTGAAGCTTTCTTT. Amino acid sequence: CASSGDSMNTEAFF.

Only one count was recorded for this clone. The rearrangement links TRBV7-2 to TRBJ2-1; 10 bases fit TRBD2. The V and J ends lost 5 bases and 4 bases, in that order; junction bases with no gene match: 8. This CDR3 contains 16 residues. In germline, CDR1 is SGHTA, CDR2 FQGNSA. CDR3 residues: CASSQTGTSAYNEQFF. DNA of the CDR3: TGTGCCAGCAGCCAAACCGGGACTAGCGCGTACAATGAGCAGTTCTTC.